Presented here are 31 T cell receptor beta chains from one specimen sequenced in a study of cytomegalovirus exposure and HLA in healthy donors. The study ran its PCR with 60 Vbeta and 13 Jbeta primers. Method: immunoSEQ multiplex PCR; TCRdb's copy keeps in-frame clones and lacks some. The sample includes under 200,000 clones, roughly 80% of them seen just once. The sample taken for sequencing was PBMCs. The source of these receptors is a woman in her 30s in good health and CMV-seronegative.

V and J are TRBV6-5 and TRBJ1-3, with D possibly being TRBD1 (5 bases). There are 15 residues in the CDR3. The germline CDR1 and CDR2 sequences are MNHEY and SVGAGI. The V and J ends lost 6 bases and 3 bases respectively, with 15 bases between them. CDR3 nucleotide sequence: TGTGCCAGCAGGTCTACCCAGGGTTTTGGAAACACCATATATTTT. It codes for CASRSTQGFGNTIYF.

This sequence joins TRBV19 and TRBJ2-3; 9 nucleotides match TRBD2. The germline V gene has CDR1 LNHDA and CDR2 SQIVND (reference sequence). The V gene end was trimmed by 5 bases and the J gene end by 5 bases; junction bases not matched to a gene: 11. The CDR3 contains 16 residues. CDR3 residues: CASSASWRGGGDTQYF. The CDR3 DNA reads as TGTGCCAGTAGTGCCTCGTGGCGGGGGGGAGGAGATACGCAGTATTTT.

This clone was detected a few times. The chain joins TRBV27 to TRBJ2-7; 9 bases fit TRBD1. Germline V gives CDR1 MNHEY, CDR2 SMNVEV (reference sequence). V was clipped by 5 bases and J by 6 bases; unmatched bases: 11. The CDR3 is 15 amino acids. CDR3 protein: CASSPGTGTLGEQYF. DNA for the CDR3: TGTGCCAGCAGTCCCGGGACAGGGACCCTAGGCGAGCAGTACTTC.

This clone turned up a few times. The chain joins TRBV5-6 to TRBJ2-1; TRBD2 aligns across 9 bases. The CDR3 covers 14 residues. The V and J ends lost 4 bases and 8 bases, in that order; junction bases with no gene match: 7. The germline CDR1 and CDR2 sequences are SGHDT and YYEEEE. CDR3 bases: TGTGCCAGCAGCCCTCCGGGACTAGCCCATGAGCAGTTCTTC. It yields the protein CASSPPGLAHEQFF.

This chain connects TRBV10-3 to TRBJ1-6; weak D call: TRBD1 (6 bases). Per the germline V gene, CDR1 is ENHRY and CDR2 is SYGVKD. Between the trimmed V and J ends, which lost 10 bases and 8 bases, there was a span of 12 bases. The CDR3 spans 12 residues. The CDR3, as DNA: TGTGCCACGACCCCAGGGGATTCACCCCTCCACTTT. Protein product: CATTPGDSPLHF.

The J gene is TRBJ1-5, the V gene TRBV15; possibly TRBD1 for D (6 bases). Germline V gene lookup returns CDR1 LNHNV and CDR2 YYDKDF (reference sequence). V was trimmed by 4 bases and J by 5 bases, leaving 15 bases between them. There are 15 residues in the CDR3. The CDR3 DNA reads as TGTGCCACCAGCACCCGGAAGGCAGGGGATCAGCCCCAGCATTTT. This encodes CATSTRKAGDQPQHF.

The rearrangement joins TRBV30 to TRBJ1-1; TRBD1 agrees at 12 bases. V shed 0 bases, J shed 5 bases, and the junction held 4 bases outside the gene matches. Germline-derived CDR1 and CDR2 are GTSNPN and SVGIG (reference sequence). The CDR3 has 15 amino acids. Here the CDR3 DNA reads TGTGCCTGGAGTGTACTGGGACAGGGGGCGACTGAAGCTTTCTTT. Its translation is CAWSVLGQGATEAFF. The whole variable domain, remainder taken from reference TRBV30 and TRBJ1-1, is SQTIHQWPATLVQPVGSPLSLECTVEGTSNPNLYWYRQAAGRGLQLLFYSVGIGQISSEVPQNLSASRPQDRQFILSSKKLLLSDSGFYLCAWSVLGQGATEAFFGQGTRLTVV.

The rearrangement joins TRBV30 to TRBJ2-2; D is undetermined. In germline, CDR1 is GTSNPN, CDR2 SVGIG (reference sequence). V was shortened by 0 bases and J by 3 bases, with 8 bases between the two germline ends. This CDR3 is built from 14 residues. The CDR3 region is CAWSVILDTGELFF. The CDR3 nucleotides read TGTGCCTGGAGTGTAATCCTCGACACCGGGGAGCTGTTTTTT. Combining the CDR3 with reference TRBV30 and TRBJ2-2 gives the whole variable domain SQTIHQWPATLVQPVGSPLSLECTVEGTSNPNLYWYRQAAGRGLQLLFYSVGIGQISSEVPQNLSASRPQDRQFILSSKKLLLSDSGFYLCAWSVILDTGELFFGEGSRLTVL.

A few counts support this clone. The chain employs TRBV6-1 and TRBJ1-1; TRBD1 aligns across 7 bases. The trim removed 5 bases at V and 8 bases at J, leaving 8 bases unmatched. There are 13 residues in the CDR3. Germline loops: CDR1 MNHNS, CDR2 SASEGT. The chain's CDR3 is CASSSGDRQEAFF. CDR3 bases: TGTGCCAGCAGTTCGGGGGACAGACAAGAAGCTTTCTTT.

The CDR3 DNA is TGTGCCAGCAGCTTGGGGCGGGGGGGCCGGCAAGAGACCCAGTACTTC. Residues: CASSLGRGGRQETQYF. This rearrangement joins TRBV5-4 to TRBJ2-5; 9 bases match TRBD2. J gave up 2 bases and V 0 bases, and 5 bases lay outside the gene matches. The CDR3 runs to 16 residues. From germline, CDR1 is SGHNT and CDR2 YYREEE (reference sequence).

The chain has TRBV29-1 and TRBJ2-2, with 10 bases aligning to TRBD1. Germline values: CDR1 SQVTM, CDR2 ANQGSEA. The CDR3 is 13 residues long. V dropped 5 bases and J dropped 8; count of bases not matched to a gene: 5. The CDR3 DNA reads TGCAGCGTTAGAGGGACAGGGGCTGGGGAGCTGTTTTTT. Translated: CSVRGTGAGELFF.

The CDR3 spells CASSSTPGSYNEQFF. Here the CDR3 DNA reads TGCGCCAGCAGCTCGACTCCCGGCTCCTACAATGAGCAGTTCTTC. The chain recombines TRBV5-1 with TRBJ2-1; D gene ambiguous. The CDR3 length is 15 residues. Germline CDR1 reads SGHRS; CDR2 reads YFSETQ. V gave up 3 bases and J gave up 0 bases, with 10 bases separating them.

In this sample, this clone turned up a few times. The genes are TRBV27 and TRBJ2-1; no reliable D call. Germline values: CDR1 MNHEY, CDR2 SMNVEV (reference sequence). Trimming took 8 bases from V and 3 from J, leaving 14 bases between them. The CDR3 length is 14 residues. DNA of the CDR3: TGTGCCAGCCGAGGCTCCGATTTCTACAATGAGCAGTTCTTC. Amino acid sequence: CASRGSDFYNEQFF.

The genes are TRBV2 and TRBJ2-2; D is unclear. The V end lost 6 bases, the J end lost 4 bases, and 6 bases lay between the germline ends. This CDR3 is built from 12 residues. Germline values: CDR1 SNHLY, CDR2 FYNNEI. Here the CDR3 DNA reads TGTGCCAGCAGGCGAAGCACCGGGGAGCTGTTTTTT. Residues: CASRRSTGELFF.

This chain connects TRBV2 to TRBJ2-7, with 9 bases matching TRBD1. This CDR3 is built from 13 residues. Losses at the gene ends were 7 bases for V and 5 bases for J; bases not matched to a gene: 6. The germline V gene encodes CDR1 SNHLY and CDR2 FYNNEI. CDR3 nucleotide sequence: TGTGCCAGCAAAGGGACAGGGACAAACGAGCAGTACTTC. It codes for CASKGTGTNEQYF.

The gene calls are TRBV7-8 and TRBJ2-7, with D possibly being TRBD1 (6 bases). Per the germline V gene, CDR1 is SGHVS and CDR2 is FQNEAQ. The CDR3 has 13 amino acids. Trimming shortened V by 5 bases and J by 3 bases, and 11 bases separated the two germline ends. CDR3 in amino acids: CASSPDRIYEQYF. The CDR3 nucleotides are TGTGCCAGCAGCCCGGACAGAATCTACGAGCAGTACTTC.

This chain links TRBV28 with TRBJ2-7, with D possibly matching TRBD1 (6 bases). The germline gives CDR1 MDHEN, CDR2 SYDVKM. The CDR3 spans 13 residues. Trimming pared 5 bases from V and 3 bases from J, leaving 11 bases between. CDR3 sequence reads: CASSGTGYYEQYF. The DNA for the CDR3 is TGTGCCAGCAGTGGTACAGGGTACTACGAGCAGTACTTC.

A single count supports this clone. The chain uses TRBV15 and TRBJ2-7, with 7 bases matching TRBD1. This CDR3 is built from 13 residues. Germline V gene lookup returns CDR1 LNHNV and CDR2 YYDKDF (reference sequence). After removal of 1 base from V and 3 bases from J, the junction contained 0 bases not matched to a gene. The CDR3 DNA follows: TGTGCCACCAGCAGAGGGGACAGCTACGAGCAGTACTTC. Translating it yields CATSRGDSYEQYF.

This rearrangement joins TRBV11-2 to TRBJ2-7, with D possibly being TRBD1 (7 bases). V lost 5 bases and J lost 7, with 21 bases in between. CDR3 length: 15 residues. Germline assignment: CDR1 SGHAT and CDR2 FQNNGV. CDR3 DNA sequence: TGTGCCAGCAGCCCCGGGTTGGCAGGGGGAGGTGAGCAGTACTTC. Its protein is CASSPGLAGGGEQYF.

This chain uses TRBV5-1 with TRBJ2-3; D perhaps matches TRBD1 (6 bases). The V end was cut by 1 base, the J end by 4 bases, with 16 bases between. Germline-derived CDR1 and CDR2 are SGHRS and YFSETQ. CDR3 length: 16 residues. The CDR3 coding sequence is TGCGCCAGCAGCTTGCTCGGCTACAGGGCTTCAGATACGCAGTATTTT. As protein: CASSLLGYRASDTQYF.

In this sample, this clone turned up once. In nucleotides, the CDR3 is TGTGCCAGCAGCTCAGAAAGTGTCAGCACAGATACGCAGTATTTT. This codes for CASSSESVSTDTQYF. This chain joins TRBV7-2 and TRBJ2-3; the D is unclear. Trimming cost V 4 bases and J 0 bases, with 11 bases left between them. The CDR3 has 15 amino acids. The germline V gene encodes CDR1 SGHTA and CDR2 FQGNSA.

V is TRBV27 and J is TRBJ2-5, with 7 bases that match TRBD2. In germline, CDR1 is MNHEY, CDR2 SMNVEV (reference sequence). This CDR3 comprises 12 residues. J gave up 5 bases and V 7 bases, and 4 bases lay outside the gene matches. The CDR3 region is CASKTSSETQYF. The CDR3 DNA is TGTGCCAGCAAGACTAGCAGTGAGACCCAGTACTTC.

This clone has a handful of counts. J is TRBJ2-1 and V is TRBV5-6; TRBD1 agrees at 8 bases. The CDR3 is made up of 17 amino acids. J gave up 8 bases and V 2 bases, and 15 bases lay outside the gene matches. The germline CDR1 and CDR2 sequences are SGHDT and YYEEEE. CDR3 protein: CASSFPWDRSSVYEQFF. The CDR3 bases are TGTGCCAGCAGCTTCCCCTGGGACAGGTCCTCGGTCTATGAGCAGTTCTTC.

This chain connects TRBV5-1 to TRBJ2-7; 9 nucleotides align to TRBD2. CDR1 and CDR2 from the germline V gene are SGHRS and YFSETQ. Trimming took 3 bases from V and 4 from J; bases not matched to a gene: 11. CDR3 length: 16 residues. This CDR3 reads CASSWTLSGGAYEQYF. Written as DNA, the CDR3 is TGCGCCAGCAGCTGGACGCTTAGCGGGGGTGCGTACGAGCAGTACTTC.

The CDR3 DNA sequence: TGTGCCAGCAGCCCCAGGAACCCAAGTTCACCCCTCCACTTT. This codes for CASSPRNPSSPLHF. This chain joins TRBV28 and TRBJ1-6; no firm D call. V lost 6 bases and J 9 bases, leaving 15 bases between the germline ends. The CDR3 is 14 amino acids. CDR1 and CDR2 (germline): MDHEN, SYDVKM.

V is TRBV2 and J is TRBJ1-6; possibly TRBD1 for D (6 bases). CDR3 size: 15 residues. V was pared by 10 bases and J by 5 bases, with 18 bases between. Germline V CDR1 and CDR2: SNHLY, FYNNEI. Written as DNA, the CDR3 is TGTGCCACCAGACAAACAGGGAACGATAATTCACCCCTCCACTTT. Translated: CATRQTGNDNSPLHF.

The chain is built from TRBV5-8 and TRBJ1-5; D is uncertain. Germline values: CDR1 SGHTS, CDR2 YDEGEE. The CDR3 loop spans 12 amino acids. Trimming removed 4 bases at V and 6 bases at J, with 8 bases between. The CDR3 DNA sequence: TGTGCCAGCAGCCACTCCCGTCAGCCCCAGCATTTT. Translated, it gives CASSHSRQPQHF.

The table lists this clone with a count of one. V usage is TRBV7-6 and J usage is TRBJ2-7; a possible D gene is TRBD2 (5 bases). V gave up 1 base and J gave up 3 bases, with 13 bases separating them. The CDR3 has 15 residues. From germline, CDR1 is SGHVS and CDR2 FNYEAQ. DNA for the CDR3: TGTGCCAGCAGCTTAGATGCGGGTGGAAACTACGAGCAGTACTTC. Encoded protein: CASSLDAGGNYEQYF.

The genes are TRBV15 and TRBJ2-3; D perhaps matches TRBD2 (6 bases). CDR3 length: 15 amino acids. The V end lost 0 bases, the J end lost 4 bases, and 11 bases lay between the germline ends. Germline loops: CDR1 LNHNV, CDR2 YYDKDF (reference sequence). CDR3 loop: CATSRDLGGADTQYF. In DNA, the CDR3 is TGTGCCACCAGCAGAGATCTCGGGGGTGCAGATACGCAGTATTTT. Complete variable domain (other parts from reference TRBV15 and TRBJ2-3): DAMVIQNPRYQVTQFGKPVTLSCSQTLNHNVMYWYQQKSSQAPKLLFHYYDKDFNNEADTPDNFQSRRPNTSFCFLDIRSPGLGDTAMYLCATSRDLGGADTQYFGPGTRLTVL.

The chain is built from TRBV19 and TRBJ2-4; the D gene is possibly TRBD1 (6 bases). The CDR3 sequence is 13 residues long. The germline V gene encodes CDR1 LNHDA and CDR2 SQIVND (reference sequence). V shed 10 bases and J shed 8 bases, with 18 bases lying between them. The DNA of the CDR3 is TGTGCCACCGGAAACAGGGAGTCGGACATTCAGTACTTC. This sequence encodes CATGNRESDIQYF.

The chain couples TRBV19 to TRBJ1-5; 9 bases are a match to TRBD1. Germline CDR1 is LNHDA and CDR2 is SQIVND (reference sequence). Trimming took 7 bases from V and 6 from J; bases not matched to a gene: 4. CDR3 size: 13 residues. The CDR3 region is CASKDRGVQPQHF. The CDR3 coding sequence is TGTGCCAGTAAGGACAGGGGAGTTCAGCCCCAGCATTTT.